Listed here are 3 T cell receptor beta chains from one sample, sequenced in a study of PD-L1 blockade in urothelial cancer. Method: immunoSEQ multiplex PCR; TCRdb's copy keeps in-frame clones and lacks some. This sample has about 51,000 clones, with approximately 84% found just once. This specimen consisted of PBMCs, obtained around atezolizumab (anti-PD-L1) treatment. The receptors shown here come from a man between 60 and 75 years old with urothelial cancer.

This clone came up once. The chain joins TRBV28 to TRBJ2-6; TRBD2 aligns across 13 bases. Trimming took 8 bases from V and 2 from J; bases not matched to a gene: 6. Germline assignment: CDR1 MDHEN and CDR2 SYDVKM. There are 17 residues in the CDR3. The CDR3 nucleotides are TGTGCCAGCGAGACTAGCGGGGGGAACCCTGGGGCCAACGTCCTGACTTTC. It yields the protein CASETSGGNPGANVLTF.

The chain couples TRBV19 to TRBJ1-2; possibly TRBD1 for D (5 bases). The ends were cut back, 3 bases at V and 5 bases at J, with 13 bases in the middle. Germline CDR1 LNHDA, CDR2 SQIVND (reference sequence). CDR3 length: 14 amino acids. This chain's CDR3 is CASSMEGRGYGYTF. The CDR3 DNA reads TGTGCCAGTAGTATGGAGGGTAGGGGTTATGGCTACACCTTC. Full variable domain (outside the CDR3, taken from reference TRBV19 and TRBJ1-2): DGGITQSPKYLFRKEGQNVTLSCEQNLNHDAMYWYRQDPGQGLRLIYYSQIVNDFQKGDIAEGYSVSREKKESFPLTVTSAQKNPTAFYLCASSMEGRGYGYTFGSGTRLTVV.

The chain employs TRBV7-8 and TRBJ1-1; a possible D gene is TRBD1 (5 bases). V was shortened by 5 bases and J by 10 bases, with 17 bases between the two germline ends. The CDR3 sequence is 13 residues long. Germline V gene lookup returns CDR1 SGHVS and CDR2 FQNEAQ. CDR3 region: CASSPRGGVGAFF. CDR3 in DNA: TGTGCCAGCAGCCCCCGGGGCGGGGTCGGAGCTTTCTTT. The full variable domain, rest sourced from reference TRBV7-8 and TRBJ1-1, is GAGVSQSPRYKVAKRGQDVALRCDPISGHVSLFWYQQALGQGPEFLTYFQNEAQLDKSGLPSDRFFAERPEGSVSTLKIQRTQQEDSAVYLCASSPRGGVGAFFGQGTRLTVV.